The rows below give T cell receptor beta chains drawn from one sample of a study of cytomegalovirus exposure and HLA in healthy donors. Clones were read by immunoSEQ multiplex PCR, and TCRdb kept only the in-frame ones, dropping some. The table lists fewer than 250,000 clones, 75% of them singletons. The specimen sequenced was PBMCs. Every receptor here comes from a woman in her 30s in good health and CMV-seronegative. CDR3s include the opening cysteine and the closing phenylalanine or tryptophan. A D gene is named only where the DNA matches it firmly. A clone size is listed for some rows: how often the clone was seen (once, few, many), or a class if it is expanded.

cdr3_aa cdr3_nt j_call clone_size v_call d_call
CAWNGWDSFNYGYTF TGTGCCTGGAATGGCTGGGACAGTTTTAACTATGGCTACACCTTC TRBJ1-2 NA TRBV30 TRBD1
CASSFRRQGGSYNSPLHF TGTGCCAGCAGTTTTCGGCGACAGGGGGGCTCCTATAATTCACCCCTCCACTTT TRBJ1-6 NA TRBV28 TRBD1
CASSQDRGTPGLLWDEQYF TGCGCCAGCAGCCAGGACCGGGGTACGCCGGGACTTCTCTGGGACGAGCAGTACTTC TRBJ2-7 NA TRBV4-1 NA
CASSEYPKTGRGTEAFF TGTGCCAGCAGTGAATACCCCAAGACAGGGAGAGGGACTGAAGCTTTCTTT TRBJ1-1 NA TRBV25-1 TRBD1
CASSIPYTDTQYF TGTGCCAGTAGTATACCCTACACAGATACGCAGTATTTT TRBJ2-3 NA TRBV19 NA
CASKRPSGSTDTQYF TGTGCCAGCAAACGGCCTAGCGGGAGCACAGATACGCAGTATTTT TRBJ2-3 NA TRBV2 TRBD2
CASSSLLAGSQETQYF TGTGCCAGCAGTTCTCTACTAGCGGGGTCTCAAGAGACCCAGTACTTC TRBJ2-5 NA TRBV13 TRBD2
CASSYSPGGYGYTF TGTGCCAGCAGTTACTCTCCGGGTGGCTATGGCTACACCTTC TRBJ1-2 NA TRBV6-5 NA
CASTGQGDGYTF TGTGCCAGCACCGGACAGGGAGACGGCTACACCTTC TRBJ1-2 NA TRBV6-1 TRBD1
CASSKMEGANEKLFF TGTGCCAGCAGCAAAATGGAGGGCGCTAATGAAAAACTGTTTTTT TRBJ1-4 few TRBV9 NA
CASSQRRLAGDNMNGEQFF TGTGCCAGCAGTCAGAGGCGTCTAGCGGGGGACAATATGAATGGTGAGCAGTTCTTC TRBJ2-1 NA TRBV11-3 TRBD2
CASMRGRGEKLFF TGTGCCAGCATGCGGGGGCGCGGTGAAAAACTGTTTTTT TRBJ1-4 NA TRBV6-1 NA
CASSEGQYTEAFF TGCGCCAGCAGTGAGGGGCAGTACACTGAAGCTTTCTTT TRBJ1-1 NA TRBV10-1 NA
CASSSGTLNNEQFF TGTGCCAGCAGCTCCGGGACTTTGAACAATGAGCAGTTCTTC TRBJ2-1 NA TRBV5-6 NA
CASSLNRADTEAFF TGCGCCAGCAGTTTGAACAGGGCGGACACTGAAGCTTTCTTT TRBJ1-1 NA TRBV10-2 NA
CASSLVWGMSGEETQYF TGTGCCAGCAGCTTGGTTTGGGGGATGAGCGGGGAAGAGACCCAGTACTTC TRBJ2-5 NA TRBV7-6 TRBD2
CASSQGSHKPPNEQFF TGTGCCAGCAGCCAAGGTTCGCACAAACCTCCCAATGAGCAGTTCTTC TRBJ2-1 once TRBV4-1 NA
CASSVEATNSPLHF TGTGCCAGCAGCGTAGAAGCTACTAATTCACCCCTCCACTTT TRBJ1-6 NA TRBV9 NA
CASSKQGNGYTF TGTGCCAGCAGTAAACAGGGTAACGGCTACACCTTC TRBJ1-2 NA TRBV6-5 NA
CASATGYGYTF TGTGCCTCCGCCACGGGCTATGGCTACACCTTC TRBJ1-2 NA TRBV30 NA
CASRPDRGQTGELFF TGTGCCAGCAGACCCGACAGGGGGCAAACCGGGGAGCTGTTTTTT TRBJ2-2 NA TRBV6-1 TRBD1
CASSLGGGALNEQFF TGTGCCAGCAGCTTAGGCGGGGGGGCTCTCAATGAGCAGTTCTTC TRBJ2-1 NA TRBV7-9 TRBD2
CASREQTETQYF TGTGCCAGCAGAGAACAGACAGAGACCCAGTACTTC TRBJ2-5 NA TRBV6-6 NA
CASSLAGGASNQPQHF TGTGCCAGCAGCTTGGCAGGGGGCGCAAGCAATCAGCCCCAGCATTTT TRBJ1-5 NA TRBV5-6 TRBD1
CASSSGTSGRAGEQFF TGTGCCAGCAGCTCCGGGACTAGCGGGAGGGCCGGAGAGCAGTTCTTC TRBJ2-1 NA TRBV7-3 TRBD2
CASSSRLPPYQETQYF TGTGCCAGCAGTTCACGTCTACCCCCGTACCAAGAGACCCAGTACTTC TRBJ2-5 few TRBV28 NA
CASSFASGISYEQYF TGTGCCAGCAGTTTCGCCAGCGGGATTTCCTACGAGCAGTACTTC TRBJ2-7 NA TRBV27 TRBD2
CASSIGGTSGSDEQFF TGTGCCAGCAGTATAGGGGGTACTAGCGGTTCGGACGAGCAGTTCTTC TRBJ2-1 NA TRBV7-2 TRBD2
CASSQTLGAGYSNQPQHF TGTGCCAGCAGCCAAACCTTGGGGGCGGGCTATAGCAATCAGCCCCAGCATTTT TRBJ1-5 NA TRBV5-6 NA
CASSSTSFPYNEQFF TGTGCCAGCAGCTCGACTAGTTTTCCGTACAATGAGCAGTTCTTC TRBJ2-1 NA TRBV5-4 NA
CASSQVPQGNPGELFF TGCGCCAGCAGCCAAGTCCCCCAGGGGAATCCCGGGGAGCTGTTTTTT TRBJ2-2 few TRBV4-1 NA
CASSVPIYEQYF TGTGCCAGTAGTGTCCCTATCTACGAGCAGTACTTC TRBJ2-7 NA TRBV19 NA
CASRFKSGNTIYF TGTGCAAGTCGCTTCAAATCTGGAAACACCATATATTTT TRBJ1-3 NA TRBV12-2 NA
CASSLPTSGSNEQYF TGTGCCAGCAGCCTCCCTACTAGCGGGAGTAACGAGCAGTACTTC TRBJ2-7 few TRBV5-4 TRBD2
CASSSDSRGETQYF TGTGCCAGCAGCTCAGACTCCAGGGGAGAGACCCAGTACTTC TRBJ2-5 NA TRBV5-6 NA
CASGGNQPQHF TGTGCCAGCGGAGGGAATCAGCCCCAGCATTTT TRBJ1-5 few TRBV6-1 NA
CASSPGRTLQETQYF TGTGCCAGCAGTCCTGGAAGGACACTACAAGAGACCCAGTACTTC TRBJ2-5 NA TRBV2 NA
CASNPTHGTTPLRAYTF TGTGCCAGCAACCCTACCCACGGGACAACTCCCTTAAGAGCCTACACCTTC TRBJ1-2 NA TRBV12-1 NA
CSVGVGGPSETQYF TGCAGCGTTGGGGTGGGAGGGCCGTCAGAGACCCAGTACTTC TRBJ2-5 NA TRBV29-1 TRBD2
CSAEGGETQYF TGCAGCGCTGAAGGAGGGGAGACCCAGTACTTC TRBJ2-5 NA TRBV29-1 NA
CASTYPDNEQFF TGTGCCAGCACCTACCCGGACAATGAGCAGTTCTTC TRBJ2-1 NA TRBV6-1 NA
CASSSGMTDQPQHF TGTGCCAGCAGCTCAGGGATGACAGATCAGCCCCAGCATTTT TRBJ1-5 NA TRBV7-9 NA
CASSYAEISPLHF TGTGCCAGCAGTTATGCGGAAATCTCACCCCTCCACTTT TRBJ1-6 NA TRBV6-5 NA
CASSPGYPTNTGELFF TGTGCCAGCTCACCGGGCTACCCAACGAACACCGGGGAGCTGTTTTTT TRBJ2-2 NA TRBV18 NA
CASSLGGLAVYSGANVLTF TGTGCCAGCAGTTTAGGTGGCCTAGCGGTCTACTCTGGGGCCAACGTCCTGACTTTC TRBJ2-6 NA TRBV27 TRBD2
CASSPRQGSYEQYF TGTGCCAGCAGCCCACGACAGGGGTCCTACGAGCAGTACTTC TRBJ2-7 NA TRBV4-2 TRBD1
CASSLSGTFNGYTF TGTGCCAGCAGCTTATCCGGGACATTTAACGGCTACACCTTC TRBJ1-2 NA TRBV13 NA
CASSQEQGRWETQYF TGTGCCAGCAGCCAAGAACAGGGGCGATGGGAGACCCAGTACTTC TRBJ2-5 few TRBV14 TRBD1
CASSLEAGTYEQYF TGCGCCAGCAGCTTGGAGGCAGGGACCTACGAGCAGTACTTC TRBJ2-7 NA TRBV5-1 NA